This T cell receptor beta chain originates from a study of blood T cell repertoires in COVID-19. Whole-study context: Sites across the United States, Italy and Spain contributed samples from acute and convalescent COVID-19. The cDNA or gDNA used as material had been derived from T cells, B-cell-depleted T cells, or PBMCs.

In the original workflow: Using reference gene primer amplification, nucleated cell counts were estimated. The method was immunoSEQ multiplex PCR; TCRdb's version includes in-frame clones alone and lacks a portion of them. V and J calls and clone size follow that table, whereas D and trimming were derived from the DNA. The data show roughly 180,000 clones, with roughly 85% seen just once and over 9.5% held by the top ten. The germline CDR1 and CDR2 sequences are SGHNT and YYREEE (reference sequence). CDR3 length: 16 residues. The V gene end was trimmed by 3 bases and the J gene end by 4 bases; junction bases not matched to a gene: 11.

The receptor comes from a woman aged 80 or older with active or convalescent COVID-19. Material for sequencing was peripheral blood. The J gene is TRBJ1-2, the V gene TRBV5-4, with 8 bases matching TRBD1. As DNA, the CDR3 is TGTGCCAGCAGCTCCCATAAAAGGACAGGGCTCTATGGCTACACCTTC. It is translated as CASSSHKRTGLYGYTF.